These T cell receptor beta chains were read from a single sample in a study of T cell repertoires in ileal Crohn's disease. The table came from immunoSEQ multiplex PCR; TCRdb's copy has only in-frame clones and leaves some out. The sample contains roughly 17,000 clones, more than 90% of which appear only once. The sequencing sample was made of ileal tissue. The receptors derive from an adult with Crohn's disease. Both conserved end residues are part of each CDR3. The order of the fields is V gene, clone size, D gene, J gene, CDR3 DNA, CDR3 protein. The D gene is left open where the match is weak. The size field is filled for only some rows; it gives once, few, many or a size class.

>TRBV7-9|few|TRBD2|TRBJ2-5
TGTGCCAGCAGCTCGTCCACAGCGGGGGAAGAGACCCAGTACTTC
CASSSSTAGEETQYF
>TRBV2|.|.|TRBJ2-7
TGTGCCAGCGTCAGAGGGTCCGGCTACGAGCAGTACTTC
CASVRGSGYEQYF
>TRBV27|.|.|TRBJ2-4
TGTGCCAGCAGTTCCTCAGGGTATGGGAACATTCAGTACTTC
CASSSSGYGNIQYF
>TRBV5-1|.|.|TRBJ2-5
TGCGCCAGCAGCTTACAAGAGACCCAGTACTTC
CASSLQETQYF
>TRBV5-1|.|.|TRBJ1-1
TGCGCCAGCAGCCCGGTGCTGGGGCAACTCACTGAAGCTTTCTTT
CASSPVLGQLTEAFF
>TRBV11-2|.|TRBD2|TRBJ2-7
TGTGCCAGCAGCTCCCGGACTAGCGGCGAGCAGTACTTC
CASSSRTSGEQYF
>TRBV7-8|once|TRBD1|TRBJ2-7
TGTGCCAGCAGCTACGACAGGGACGAGCAGTACTTC
CASSYDRDEQYF
>TRBV9|.|.|TRBJ2-2
TGTGCCAGCAGCGTAACAGCGGGCGGGGAGCTGTTTTTT
CASSVTAGGELFF
>TRBV7-9|.|.|TRBJ2-7
TGTGCCAGCAGCCCACGTAATTTAGGGAACGAGCAGTACTTC
CASSPRNLGNEQYF
>TRBV7-3|.|TRBD2|TRBJ2-3
TGTGCCAGCAGCCCGGGGACTAGAAAAAGCACAGATACGCAGTATTTT
CASSPGTRKSTDTQYF
>TRBV11-1|.|.|TRBJ2-3
TGTGCCAGCAGCTCTGGGGGGTACACAGATACGCAGTATTTT
CASSSGGYTDTQYF
>TRBV19|.|.|TRBJ1-2
TGTGCCAGTAGTATAGGTCCCAGGGGTTGGATGTATGGCTACACCTTC
CASSIGPRGWMYGYTF
>TRBV7-2|.|.|TRBJ1-5
TGTGCCAGCAGCCAGGAGGGTCTAATATATAGCAATCAGCCCCAGCATTTT
CASSQEGLIYSNQPQHF
>TRBV2|.|.|TRBJ1-1
TGTGCCAGCAGTGCCTACACTGAAGCTTTCTTT
CASSAYTEAFF
>TRBV9|.|.|TRBJ2-7
TGTGCCAGCAGCGCGAGGCCCGGGACCGCGTACGAGCAGTACTTC
CASSARPGTAYEQYF
>TRBV19|.|TRBD1|TRBJ1-5
TGTGCCAGTAGTATCGGGACAGCCGGAGGGCCCCAGCATTTT
CASSIGTAGGPQHF
>TRBV9|.|.|TRBJ1-4
TGTGCCAGCAGCGGACCGACAGGAGGGTCGAATGAAAAACTGTTTTTT
CASSGPTGGSNEKLFF
>TRBV6-4|.|TRBD1|TRBJ1-6
TGTGCCAGCAGTGAGACAGGGGGCTCTTCACCCCTCCACTTT
CASSETGGSSPLHF
>TRBV11-3|once|.|TRBJ2-3
TGTGCCAGCAGCTACGGACAGAACACAGATACGCAGTATTTT
CASSYGQNTDTQYF
>TRBV7-8|.|.|TRBJ1-5
TGTGCCAGCAGCGTCAGGGTGGGGAATCAGCCCCAGCATTTT
CASSVRVGNQPQHF